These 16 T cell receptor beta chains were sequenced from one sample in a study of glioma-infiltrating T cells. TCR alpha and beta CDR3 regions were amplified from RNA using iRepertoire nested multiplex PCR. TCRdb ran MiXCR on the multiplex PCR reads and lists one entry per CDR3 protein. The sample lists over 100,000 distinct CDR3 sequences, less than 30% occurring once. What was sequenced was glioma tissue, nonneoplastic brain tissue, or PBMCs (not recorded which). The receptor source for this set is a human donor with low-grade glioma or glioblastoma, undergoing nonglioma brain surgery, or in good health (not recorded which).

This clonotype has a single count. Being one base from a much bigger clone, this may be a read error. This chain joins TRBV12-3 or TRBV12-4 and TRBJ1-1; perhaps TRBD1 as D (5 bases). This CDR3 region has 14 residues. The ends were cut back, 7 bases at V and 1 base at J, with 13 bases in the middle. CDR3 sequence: CASKTGAGNTEAFF. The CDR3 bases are TGTGCCAGCAAGACCGGGGCAGGGAACACTGAAGCTTTCTTT.

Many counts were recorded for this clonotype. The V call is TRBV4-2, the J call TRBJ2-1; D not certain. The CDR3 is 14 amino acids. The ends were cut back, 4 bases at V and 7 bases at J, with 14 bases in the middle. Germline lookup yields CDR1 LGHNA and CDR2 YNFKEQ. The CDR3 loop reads CASSPLSVENEQFF. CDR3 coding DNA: TGTGCCAGCAGCCCGCTATCGGTGGAAAATGAGCAGTTCTTC.

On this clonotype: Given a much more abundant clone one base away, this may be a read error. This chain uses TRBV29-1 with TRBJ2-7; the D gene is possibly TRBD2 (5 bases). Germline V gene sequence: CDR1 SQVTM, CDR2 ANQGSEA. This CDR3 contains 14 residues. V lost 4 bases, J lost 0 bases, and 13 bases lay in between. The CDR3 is CSVAERVISYEQYF. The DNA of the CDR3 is TGCAGCGTTGCTGAGAGGGTTATCTCCTACGAGCAGTACTTC.

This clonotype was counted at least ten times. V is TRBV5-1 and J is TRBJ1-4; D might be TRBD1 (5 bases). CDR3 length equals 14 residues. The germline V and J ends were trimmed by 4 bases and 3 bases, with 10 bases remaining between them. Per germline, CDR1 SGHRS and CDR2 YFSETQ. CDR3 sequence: CASSQGSANEKLFF. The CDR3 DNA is TGCGCCAGCAGCCAGGGATCAGCTAATGAAAAACTGTTTTTT.

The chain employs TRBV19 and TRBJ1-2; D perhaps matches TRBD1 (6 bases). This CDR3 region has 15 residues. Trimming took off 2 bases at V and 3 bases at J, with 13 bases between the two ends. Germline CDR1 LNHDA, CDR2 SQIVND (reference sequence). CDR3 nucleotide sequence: TGTGCCAGTAGTATAAGTCAGGGGCCCTACTATGGCTACACCTTC. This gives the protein CASSISQGPYYGYTF.

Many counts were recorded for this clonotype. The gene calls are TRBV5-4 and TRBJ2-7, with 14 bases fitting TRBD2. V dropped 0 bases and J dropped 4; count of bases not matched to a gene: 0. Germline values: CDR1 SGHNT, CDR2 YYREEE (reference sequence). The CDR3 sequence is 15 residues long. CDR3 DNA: TGTGCCAGCAGCTTGGGACTAGCGGGAGGGTACGAGCAGTACTTC. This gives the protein CASSLGLAGGYEQYF.

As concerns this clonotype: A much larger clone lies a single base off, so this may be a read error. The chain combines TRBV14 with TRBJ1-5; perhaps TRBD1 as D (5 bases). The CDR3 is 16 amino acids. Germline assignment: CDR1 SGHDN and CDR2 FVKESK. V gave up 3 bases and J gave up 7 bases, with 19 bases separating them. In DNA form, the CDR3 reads TGTGCCAGCAGCCACGGTGGGGGGATGAAGGAGCAGCCCCAGCATTTT. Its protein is CASSHGGGMKEQPQHF. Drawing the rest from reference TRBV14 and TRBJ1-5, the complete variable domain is EAGVTQFPSHSVIEKGQTVTLRCDPISGHDNLYWYRRVMGKEIKFLLHFVKESKQDESGMPNNRFLAERTGGTYSTLKVQPAELEDSGVYFCASSHGGGMKEQPQHFGDGTRLSIL.

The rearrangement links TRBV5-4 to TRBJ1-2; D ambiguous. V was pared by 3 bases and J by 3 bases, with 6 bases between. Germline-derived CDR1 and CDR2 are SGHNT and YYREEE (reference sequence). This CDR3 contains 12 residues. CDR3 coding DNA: TGTGCCAGCAGCTCAGACTACTATGGCTACACCTTC. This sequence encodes CASSSDYYGYTF.

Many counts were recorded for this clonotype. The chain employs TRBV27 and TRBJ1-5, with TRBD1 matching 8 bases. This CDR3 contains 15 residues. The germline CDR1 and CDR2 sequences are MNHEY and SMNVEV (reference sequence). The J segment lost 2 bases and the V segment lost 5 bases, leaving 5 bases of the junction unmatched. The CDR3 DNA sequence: TGTGCCAGCAGTCCTGGGACAGGCGGCAATCAGCCCCAGCATTTT. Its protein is CASSPGTGGNQPQHF.

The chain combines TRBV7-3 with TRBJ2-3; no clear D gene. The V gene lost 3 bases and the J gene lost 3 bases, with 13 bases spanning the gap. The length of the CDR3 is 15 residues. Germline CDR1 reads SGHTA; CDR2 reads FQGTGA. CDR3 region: CASSFSGPETDTQYF. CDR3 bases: TGTGCCAGCAGCTTTTCGGGTCCGGAAACAGATACGCAGTATTTT.

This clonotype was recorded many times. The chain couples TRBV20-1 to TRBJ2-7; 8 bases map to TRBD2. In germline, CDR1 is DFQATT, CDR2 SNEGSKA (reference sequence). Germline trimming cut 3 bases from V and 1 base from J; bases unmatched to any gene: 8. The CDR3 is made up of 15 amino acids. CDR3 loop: CSASLGRGRSYEQYF. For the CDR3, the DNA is TGCAGTGCTAGCCTAGGTCGCGGGAGGTCCTACGAGCAGTACTTC.

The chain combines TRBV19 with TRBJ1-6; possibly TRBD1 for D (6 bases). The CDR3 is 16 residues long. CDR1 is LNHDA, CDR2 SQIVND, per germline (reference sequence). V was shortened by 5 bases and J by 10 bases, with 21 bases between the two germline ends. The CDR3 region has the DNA TGTGCCAGTAGTTCCCCCCAGGGGCTTCGTGGGTCACCCCTCCACTTT. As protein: CASSSPQGLRGSPLHF.

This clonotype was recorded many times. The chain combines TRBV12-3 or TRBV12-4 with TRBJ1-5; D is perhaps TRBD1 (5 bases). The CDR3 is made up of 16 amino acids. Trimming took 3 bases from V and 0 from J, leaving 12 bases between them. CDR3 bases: TGTGCCAGCAGTTTCGGTTCAGGGTATAGCAATCAGCCCCAGCATTTT. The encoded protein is CASSFGSGYSNQPQHF.

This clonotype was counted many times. CDR3 DNA sequence: TGCGCCAGCAGCCACACCCAAAGGGGAGCCTACGAGCAGTACTTC. This codes for CASSHTQRGAYEQYF. This chain joins TRBV4-3 and TRBJ2-7; perhaps D is TRBD1 or TRBD2 (5 bases each). There are 15 residues in the CDR3. Trimming removed 3 bases at V and 2 bases at J, with 14 bases between. Germline CDR1 reads LGHNA; CDR2 reads YSLEER.

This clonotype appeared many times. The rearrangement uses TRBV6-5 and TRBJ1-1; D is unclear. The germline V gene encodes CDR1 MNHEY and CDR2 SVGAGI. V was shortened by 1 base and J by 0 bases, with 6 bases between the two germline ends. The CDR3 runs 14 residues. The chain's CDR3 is CASSYFTLNTEAFF. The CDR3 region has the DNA TGTGCCAGCAGTTACTTTACACTGAACACTGAAGCTTTCTTT.

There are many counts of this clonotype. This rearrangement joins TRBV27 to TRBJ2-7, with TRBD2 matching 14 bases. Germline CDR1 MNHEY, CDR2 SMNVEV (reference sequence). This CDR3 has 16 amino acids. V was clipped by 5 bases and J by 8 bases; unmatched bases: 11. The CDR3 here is CASSPMLGTSGGQQYF. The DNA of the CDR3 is TGTGCCAGCAGTCCCATGCTGGGGACTAGCGGGGGACAGCAGTACTTC.